This T cell receptor (beta chain) was profiled in a study of CD8 T cells in ankylosing spondylitis. Quantitative 5'-RACE was performed with molecular barcodes, and it yielded the TCR beta libraries. TCRdb passed the 5' RACE reads through MiXCR, listing each CDR3 protein once. The sample lists about 240,000 distinct CDR3 sequences; 8% to 9.5% were seen once. Study-wide results and limits: Clones linked to disease were reported to show significant enrichment in matched ankylosing spondylitis synovial fluid. Several highly homologous variants made up a TCR beta motif, and this motif appeared characteristic of ankylosing spondylitis blood. Those disease-linked clones were CD8+; they were also relatively rare in peripheral blood.

This clonotype was seen only a few times. The antigen is undetermined. The source material was blood, either unsorted or a sorted T cell fraction (not recorded which). This sequence originates from a male donor with ankylosing spondylitis or in good health (not recorded which).

Here the CDR3 reads CASSQLQGVGEQYF. CDR3 DNA sequence: TGTGCCAGCAGCCAGTTACAGGGAGTGGGGGAGCAGTACTTC. The J gene is TRBJ2-7, the V gene TRBV3-1; D perhaps matches TRBD1 (6 bases). The CDR3 loop spans 14 amino acids. CDR1 is LGHDT and CDR2 is YNNKEL in the germline V gene (reference sequence). V lost 3 bases and J 7 bases, leaving 16 bases between the germline ends.